This T cell receptor beta chain was recovered during a study of blood T cells in healthy people across ages. No fewer than 7 million PBMCs went into each sample. Germline CDR1 SQVTM, CDR2 ANQGSEA. CDR3 size: 17 residues. The ends were cut back, 7 bases at V and 4 bases at J, with 26 bases in the middle. Combining a sample-barcoded 5' primer with a J-beta primer mix, a second PCR ran for roughly 6 to 12 cycles. TCRdb fed the 5' RACE reads into MiXCR, producing one record per CDR3 protein. The data show approximately 600,000 distinct CDR3 sequences, about 53% seen once. The chain combines TRBV29-1 with TRBJ2-1; possibly TRBD2 for D (6 bases). The clonotype comes from a man aged 55-75 years in good health. Sequencing used blood. The CDR3 coding sequence is TGCAGCGATTCCTCCCCCGTCGCGGGGATGGCTTACAATGAGCAGTTCTTC. This translates into CSDSSPVAGMAYNEQFF.